These 25 T cell receptor beta chains originate from one sample sequenced in a study of blood T cell repertoires in COVID-19. Sequenced by immunoSEQ multiplex PCR; TCRdb stores in-frame clones only, minus some. The data hold roughly 290,000 clones, with roughly 84% observed a single time. Sample: peripheral blood. The receptors were gathered from a person in their 70s with COVID-19, enrolled during active disease.

About this clone itself: A read error is likely, as this CDR3 ends without the conserved phenylalanine or tryptophan. The DNA is left out, because the CDR3 cannot be placed on it with certainty; the CDR3 is given as TCRdb lists it. The V gene is TRBV6-6, the J gene TRBJ2-3; the D call in the table, TRBD1, was not verified against the DNA. The CDR3 spans 13 amino acids, including both terminal residues. The germline V gene encodes CDR1 MNHNY and CDR2 SVGAGI (reference sequence). The CDR3 here is CASSPTGSQLHRV.

This chain connects TRBV2 to TRBJ2-2; D is perhaps TRBD2 (6 bases). Germline CDR1 reads SNHLY; CDR2 reads FYNNEI. Between the trimmed V and J ends, which lost 6 bases and 2 bases, there was a span of 13 bases. The CDR3 is 15 amino acids. CDR3 in amino acids: CASRKGSGNTGELFF. The CDR3 DNA is TGTGCCAGCAGGAAAGGTAGCGGTAACACCGGGGAGCTGTTTTTT.

The chain recombines TRBV21-1 with TRBJ2-3; TRBD2 is the table's D call, not checked against the DNA. TRBV21-1 is shown as a pseudogene. The CDR3 is 17 amino acids. As DNA, the CDR3 is TGTGCCAGCAGGCGGACTAGCGGGGGCCCTGACACAGATACGCAGTATTTT. Amino acid sequence: CASRRTSGGPDTDTQYF.

The J gene is TRBJ2-1, the V gene TRBV19, with 11 nucleotides matching TRBD2. The V and J ends lost 2 bases and 9 bases, in that order; junction bases with no gene match: 18. The CDR3 is made up of 19 amino acids. Germline CDR1 LNHDA, CDR2 SQIVND (reference sequence). The CDR3 DNA reads as TGTGCCAGTAGTATATGGATTGGGCAAACTAGCGGGAGTGGGTCTGAGCAGTTCTTC. Encoded protein: CASSIWIGQTSGSGSEQFF.

This chain connects TRBV28 to TRBJ2-7; TRBD1 matches 9 bases. The length of the CDR3 is 13 residues. V lost 5 bases to trimming and J lost 7 bases; unmatched junction nucleotides: 6. CDR1 is MDHEN and CDR2 is SYDVKM in the germline V gene. Here the CDR3 reads CASSRQGEWEQYF. CDR3 coding DNA: TGTGCCAGCAGTAGACAGGGGGAATGGGAGCAGTACTTC.

V and J are TRBV24-1 and TRBJ2-7; D may be TRBD1 (6 bases). CDR1 is KGHDR, CDR2 SFDVKD, per germline. Trimming left V 3 bases short and J 5 bases short, with 10 bases between. CDR3 length: 13 amino acids. CDR3 DNA sequence: TGTGCCACCAGTGATATCCACAGGGACGAGCAGTACTTC. Protein sequence: CATSDIHRDEQYF.

The chain combines TRBV27 with TRBJ2-7; 9 positions agree with TRBD2. Germline trimming cut 7 bases from V and 4 bases from J; bases unmatched to any gene: 14. This CDR3 has 16 residues. The germline CDR1 and CDR2 sequences are MNHEY and SMNVEV (reference sequence). The DNA for the CDR3 is TGTGCCAGCAATCCCGTGGGTAGCGGGAGCTTGTACGAGCAGTACTTC. Protein: CASNPVGSGSLYEQYF.

This clone has at least ten counts. The chain is built from TRBV27 and TRBJ1-1, with 10 bases identical to TRBD1. This CDR3 has 14 residues. Germline lookup yields CDR1 MNHEY and CDR2 SMNVEV (reference sequence). Trimming at V came to 8 bases and at J to 11 bases, leaving 14 bases not matched to a gene. CDR3 in DNA: TGTGCCAGCCGAACGACAGGGGGCTTTATGAATGCTTTCTTT. It is translated as CASRTTGGFMNAFF.

This rearrangement joins TRBV10-3 to TRBJ2-2; 7 bases are a match to TRBD2. Germline CDR1 reads ENHRY; CDR2 reads SYGVKD. The CDR3 runs to 18 residues. V was pared by 8 bases and J by 0 bases, with 15 bases of the junction left unmatched. CDR3 residues: CAIAQRDLLGTNTGELFF. CDR3 DNA sequence: TGTGCCATCGCCCAGCGGGACCTCCTCGGCACGAACACCGGGGAGCTGTTTTTT.

The rearrangement joins TRBV5-1 to TRBJ1-1, with TRBD1 matching 7 bases. This CDR3 is built from 14 residues. The germline gives CDR1 SGHRS, CDR2 YFSETQ. The ends lost 1 base at V and 2 bases at J; junction bases unmatched: 2. CDR3: CASSLYRGNTEAFF. CDR3 nucleotides: TGCGCCAGCAGCTTGTACAGGGGAAACACTGAAGCTTTCTTT.

This chain uses TRBV2 with TRBJ2-2; no clear D gene. The CDR3 is 14 residues long. Per germline, CDR1 SNHLY and CDR2 FYNNEI. Trimming left V 6 bases short and J 6 bases short, with 14 bases between. CDR3 sequence: CASSPRRVAGELFF. The CDR3 DNA reads as TGTGCCAGCAGCCCCCGTCGGGTGGCCGGGGAGCTGTTTTTT.

This clone was detected a few times. This sequence joins TRBV9 and TRBJ1-1; D might be TRBD1 (6 bases). Looked up from germline, CDR1 is SGDLS and CDR2 is YYNGEE. This CDR3 is built from 14 residues. V lost 4 bases and J lost 2, with 12 bases in between. The chain's CDR3 is CASSYAQGNTEAFF. In DNA, the CDR3 is TGTGCCAGCAGCTATGCACAGGGCAACACTGAAGCTTTCTTT.

The CDR3 coding sequence is TGTGCCAGCAGCAAGGACAGCTATCCTACTAACTATGGCTACACCTTC. Translating it yields CASSKDSYPTNYGYTF. The rearrangement links TRBV9 to TRBJ1-2; D is perhaps TRBD1 (6 bases). The CDR3 has 16 residues. The V end was cut by 4 bases, the J end by 0 bases, with 16 bases between. Germline lookup yields CDR1 SGDLS and CDR2 YYNGEE. Full variable domain (rest looked up from reference TRBV9 and TRBJ1-2): DSGVTQTPKHLITATGQRVTLRCSPRSGDLSVYWYQQSLDQGLQFLIQYYNGEERAKGNILERFSAQQFPDLHSELNLSSLELGDSALYFCASSKDSYPTNYGYTFGSGTRLTVV.

This chain joins TRBV29-1 and TRBJ1-1, with D possibly TRBD1 on 5 matching bases. Germline-derived CDR1 and CDR2 are SQVTM and ANQGSEA. The CDR3 has 14 amino acids. V lost 7 bases and J 2 bases, leaving 17 bases between the germline ends. The CDR3 sequence is CSGGGPGGNTEAFF. The CDR3 DNA sequence: TGCAGCGGTGGGGGACCCGGGGGAAACACTGAAGCTTTCTTT.

The genes are TRBV5-1 and TRBJ2-2, with TRBD2 matching over 9 bases. The length of the CDR3 is 16 residues. The V and J ends lost 3 bases and 6 bases, in that order; junction bases with no gene match: 9. Germline CDR1 SGHRS, CDR2 YFSETQ. The CDR3 here is CASSSPSGADPGELFF. The CDR3 nucleotides read TGCGCCAGCAGCTCACCTAGCGGGGCTGATCCCGGGGAGCTGTTTTTT.

V gene TRBV6-4 combines with J gene TRBJ2-3, with D perhaps matching TRBD2 (5 bases). Trimming took off 4 bases at V and 0 bases at J, with 8 bases between the two ends. CDR3 length: 14 amino acids. Germline V lookup: CDR1 MRHNA, CDR2 SNTAGT. The CDR3 loop is CASSVSVSTDTQYF. The CDR3 DNA reads TGTGCCAGCAGTGTTAGCGTTAGCACAGATACGCAGTATTTT.

The chain joins TRBV7-3 to TRBJ1-1, with D hard to call. Germline CDR1 SGHTA, CDR2 FQGTGA. This CDR3 has 13 amino acids. V was shortened by 1 base and J by 1 base, with 4 bases between the two germline ends. The CDR3 DNA reads TGTGCCAGCAGCTTAAACAGGAACACTGAAGCTTTCTTT. Residues: CASSLNRNTEAFF.

The DNA of the CDR3 is TGTGCCAGCAGTTACGAAGGGAGGCAGGATGGCTACACCTTC. Its translation is CASSYEGRQDGYTF. The genes are TRBV6-5 and TRBJ1-2; D unresolved. The CDR3 covers 14 residues. The germline V gene has CDR1 MNHEY and CDR2 SVGAGI. V was cut by 2 bases and J by 6 bases, with 13 bases left in between.

The chain employs TRBV3-1 (or the pseudogene TRBV3-2) and TRBJ2-5; 10 bases align to TRBD2. Looked up from germline, CDR1 is LGHDT and CDR2 is YNNKEL (reference sequence). V lost 3 bases and J lost 4; bases outside the gene matches: 8. The CDR3 runs to 16 residues. The DNA for the CDR3 is TGTGCCAGCAGCCAGAGGAGCGGGGGGGCCAGAGAGACCCAGTACTTC. It translates to CASSQRSGGARETQYF.

The chain employs TRBV10-3 and TRBJ2-3; D is possibly TRBD2 (7 bases). V was pared by 8 bases and J by 4 bases, with 16 bases between. This CDR3 comprises 14 residues. The germline V gene has CDR1 ENHRY and CDR2 SYGVKD. The CDR3 reads CAIGGAGSSDTQYF. CDR3 DNA sequence: TGTGCCATCGGGGGGGCGGGGTCATCAGATACGCAGTATTTT.

The V call is TRBV29-1, the J call TRBJ2-7; 8 bases fit TRBD1. With V trimmed by 7 bases and J by 3 bases, 8 bases remained unmatched. Germline V gene lookup returns CDR1 SQVTM and CDR2 ANQGSEA. The CDR3 extends over 13 amino acids. The CDR3 loop is CSAKQQGDYEQYF. As DNA, the CDR3 is TGCAGCGCCAAACAACAGGGGGACTACGAGCAGTACTTC.

This sequence joins TRBV30 and TRBJ1-2, with D possibly TRBD1 on 5 matching bases. Germline V gene data show CDR1 as GTSNPN and CDR2 as SVGIG (reference sequence). CDR3 length: 16 residues. The V gene lost 4 bases and the J gene lost 6 bases, with 24 bases spanning the gap. The CDR3 reads CAWTDSRLGMNHGYTF. In DNA, the CDR3 is TGTGCCTGGACCGACAGTAGGTTAGGGATGAACCATGGCTACACCTTC.

The chain joins TRBV9 to TRBJ2-3; 10 nucleotides line up with TRBD2. The CDR3 is 18 residues long. The V and J ends lost 1 base and 1 base, in that order; junction bases with no gene match: 9. CDR1 and CDR2 from the germline V gene are SGDLS and YYNGEE. CDR3 bases: TGTGCCAGCAGCGTAAGAGCGGGAGGGGTGGCGGGCACAGATACGCAGTATTTT. Translation: CASSVRAGGVAGTDTQYF.

The table lists this clone with a few counts. The rearrangement joins TRBV15 to TRBJ2-1, with D maybe TRBD2 (6 bases). The CDR3 length is 16 residues. V was shortened by 1 base and J by 2 bases, with 12 bases between the two germline ends. Germline-derived CDR1 and CDR2 are LNHNV and YYDKDF (reference sequence). CDR3 amino acids: CATSRGKWEAYNEQFF. The DNA of the CDR3 is TGTGCCACCAGCAGAGGCAAGTGGGAGGCCTACAATGAGCAGTTCTTC.

J is TRBJ2-5 and V is TRBV6-2 or TRBV6-3; a weak D match, TRBD1 (6 bases). V was pared by 0 bases and J by 2 bases, with 13 bases between. Germline lookup yields CDR1 MNHEY and CDR2 SVGEGT. The CDR3 is made up of 16 amino acids. The DNA of the CDR3 is TGTGCCAGCAGTTACTCACCAGGGCAGGGGCAAGAGACCCAGTACTTC. Translated: CASSYSPGQGQETQYF.